This T cell receptor beta chain was profiled in a study of cytomegalovirus exposure and HLA in healthy donors. Overall study context: Within an early data release were about 85 million unique TCRs drawn from HLA-typed donors. Study results and caveats: Per published accounts, TCR beta sequences correctly predicted the HLA-A and HLA-B alleles of most subjects.

The V gene end was trimmed by 5 bases and the J gene end by 4 bases; junction bases not matched to a gene: 5. The CDR3 length is 14 residues. The germline gives CDR1 SGHTA, CDR2 FQGNSA. Use of 60 Vbeta and 13 Jbeta primers characterized the PCR. As originally analysed: The authors later counted approximately 80 million unique TCR beta chains, roughly 11 million of them shared. The protocol was immunoSEQ multiplex PCR, while the TCRdb copy is restricted to in-frame clones and leaves out a portion. V and J calls and clone size follow that table, whereas D and trimming were derived from the DNA. The sample lists 100,000 or so clones; around 73% were seen once. With regard to this clone: Its target is not known.

The sample was PBMCs. The chain has TRBV7-2 and TRBJ2-7; TRBD2 matches 10 bases. This TCR was sampled from a man in his thirties or forties in good health and CMV-seronegative. The CDR3 loop is CASSNSGGSYEQYF. CDR3 nucleotide sequence: TGTGCCAGCAGCAATAGCGGGGGGTCTTACGAGCAGTACTTC.